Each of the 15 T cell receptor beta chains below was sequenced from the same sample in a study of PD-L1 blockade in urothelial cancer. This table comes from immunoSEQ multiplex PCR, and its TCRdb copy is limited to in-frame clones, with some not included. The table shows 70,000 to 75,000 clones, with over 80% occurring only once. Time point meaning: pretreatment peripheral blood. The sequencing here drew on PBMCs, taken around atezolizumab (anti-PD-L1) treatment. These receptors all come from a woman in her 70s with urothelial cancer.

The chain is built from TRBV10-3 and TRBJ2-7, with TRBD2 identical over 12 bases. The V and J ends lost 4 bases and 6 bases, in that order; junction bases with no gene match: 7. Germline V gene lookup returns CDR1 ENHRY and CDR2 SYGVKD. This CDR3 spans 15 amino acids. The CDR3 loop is CAISASSGRAGEQYF. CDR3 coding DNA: TGTGCCATCAGTGCTTCTAGCGGGAGGGCCGGCGAGCAGTACTTC.

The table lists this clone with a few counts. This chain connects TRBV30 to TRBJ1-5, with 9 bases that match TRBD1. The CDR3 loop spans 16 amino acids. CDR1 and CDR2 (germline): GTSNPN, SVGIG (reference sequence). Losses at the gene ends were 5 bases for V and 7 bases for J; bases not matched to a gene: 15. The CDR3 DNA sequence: TGTGCCTGGGCCCGCAAAGGGACAGGGTCCAAGCAGCCCCAGCATTTT. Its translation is CAWARKGTGSKQPQHF. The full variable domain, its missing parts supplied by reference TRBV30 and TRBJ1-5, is SQTIHQWPATLVQPVGSPLSLECTVEGTSNPNLYWYRQAAGRGLQLLFYSVGIGQISSEVPQNLSASRPQDRQFILSSKKLLLSDSGFYLCAWARKGTGSKQPQHFGDGTRLSIL.

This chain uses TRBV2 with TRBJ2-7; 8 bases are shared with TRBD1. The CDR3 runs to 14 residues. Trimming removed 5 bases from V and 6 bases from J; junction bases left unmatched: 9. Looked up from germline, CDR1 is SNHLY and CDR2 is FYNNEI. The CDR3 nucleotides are TGTGCCAGCAGTTTGGACAGGGATCTACCCGAGCAGTACTTC. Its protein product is CASSLDRDLPEQYF.

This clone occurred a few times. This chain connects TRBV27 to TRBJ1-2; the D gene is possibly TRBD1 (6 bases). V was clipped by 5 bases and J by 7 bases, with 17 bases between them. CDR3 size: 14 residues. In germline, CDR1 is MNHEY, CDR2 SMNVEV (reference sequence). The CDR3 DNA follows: TGTGCCAGCAGTAAGGACAGATCCCCGTTTGGCTACACCTTC. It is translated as CASSKDRSPFGYTF.

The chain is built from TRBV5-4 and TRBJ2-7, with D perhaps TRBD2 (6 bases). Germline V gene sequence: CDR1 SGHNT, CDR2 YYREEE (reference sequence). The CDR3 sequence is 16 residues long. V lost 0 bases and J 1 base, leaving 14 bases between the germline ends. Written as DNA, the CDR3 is TGTGCCAGCAGCTTGGGGGGAGGCTTCAGTTCCTACGAGCAGTACTTC. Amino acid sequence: CASSLGGGFSSYEQYF. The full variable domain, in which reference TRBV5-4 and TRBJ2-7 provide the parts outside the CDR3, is ETGVTQSPTHLIKTRGQQVTLRCSSQSGHNTVSWYQQALGQGPQFIFQYYREEENGRGNFPPRFSGLQFPNYSSELNVNALELDDSALYLCASSLGGGFSSYEQYFGPGTRLTVT.

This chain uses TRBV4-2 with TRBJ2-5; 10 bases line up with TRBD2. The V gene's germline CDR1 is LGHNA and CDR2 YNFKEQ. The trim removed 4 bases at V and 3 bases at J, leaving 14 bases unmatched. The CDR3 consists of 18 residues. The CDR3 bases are TGTGCCAGCAGCCCGGGGCGCTTTCTAGCGGGGGCCGAAGAGACCCAGTACTTC. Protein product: CASSPGRFLAGAEETQYF.

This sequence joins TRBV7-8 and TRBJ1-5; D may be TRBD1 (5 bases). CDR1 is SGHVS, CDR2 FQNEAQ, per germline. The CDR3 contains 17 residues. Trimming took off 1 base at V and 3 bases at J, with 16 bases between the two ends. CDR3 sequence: CASSLVVREVNNQPQHF. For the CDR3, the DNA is TGTGCCAGCAGCTTAGTCGTCAGGGAAGTTAACAATCAGCCCCAGCATTTT.

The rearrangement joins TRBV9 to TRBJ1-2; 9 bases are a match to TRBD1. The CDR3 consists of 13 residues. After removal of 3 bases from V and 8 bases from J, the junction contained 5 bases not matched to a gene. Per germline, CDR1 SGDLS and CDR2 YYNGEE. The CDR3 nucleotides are TGTGCCAGCAGCGCGACAGGGGGGAGCGGCTACACCTTC. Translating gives CASSATGGSGYTF.

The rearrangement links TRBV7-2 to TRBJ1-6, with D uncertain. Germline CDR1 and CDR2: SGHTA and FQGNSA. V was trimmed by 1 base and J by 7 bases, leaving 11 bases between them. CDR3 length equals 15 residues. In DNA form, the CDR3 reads TGTGCCAGCAGCTTAGTTGGGCCCCCAAATTCACCCCTCCACTTT. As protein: CASSLVGPPNSPLHF.

The CDR3, as DNA: TGTGCCAGTAGTTCAGCCTCTCCGGACACTTTCTATGGCTACACCTTC. Its translation is CASSSASPDTFYGYTF. V usage is TRBV19 and J usage is TRBJ1-2; maybe TRBD1 (5 bases). The CDR3 totals 16 residues. The ends were cut back, 5 bases at V and 4 bases at J, with 20 bases in the middle. Germline CDR1 reads LNHDA; CDR2 reads SQIVND (reference sequence).

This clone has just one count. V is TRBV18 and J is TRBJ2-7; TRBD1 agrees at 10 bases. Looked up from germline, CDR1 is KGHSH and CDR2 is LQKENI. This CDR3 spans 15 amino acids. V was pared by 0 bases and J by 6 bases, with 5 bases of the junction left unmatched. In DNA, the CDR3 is TGTGCCAGCTCACCACCGACGAGACAGGGGGCCGAGCAGTACTTC. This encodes CASSPPTRQGAEQYF. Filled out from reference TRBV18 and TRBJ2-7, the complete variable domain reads NAGVMQNPRHLVRRRGQEARLRCSPMKGHSHVYWYRQLPEEGLKFMVYLQKENIIDESGMPKERFSAEFPKEGPSILRIQQVVRGDSAAYFCASSPPTRQGAEQYFGPGTRLTVT.

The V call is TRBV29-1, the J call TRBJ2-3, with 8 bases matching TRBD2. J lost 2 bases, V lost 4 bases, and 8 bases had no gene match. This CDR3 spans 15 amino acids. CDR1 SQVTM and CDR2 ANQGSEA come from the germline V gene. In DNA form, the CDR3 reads TGCAGCGTTGCGCCGAGCGGGGGCTCCACAGATACGCAGTATTTT. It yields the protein CSVAPSGGSTDTQYF.

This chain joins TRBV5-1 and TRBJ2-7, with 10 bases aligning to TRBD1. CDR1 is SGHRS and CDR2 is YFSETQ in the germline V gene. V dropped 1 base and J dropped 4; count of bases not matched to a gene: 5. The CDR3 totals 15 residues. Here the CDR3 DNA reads TGCGCCAGCAGCTTGTCTCCGGGACAGGGGTACGAGCAGTACTTC. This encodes CASSLSPGQGYEQYF. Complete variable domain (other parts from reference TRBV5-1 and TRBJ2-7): KAGVTQTPRYLIKTRGQQVTLSCSPISGHRSVSWYQQTPGQGLQFLFEYFSETQRNKGNFPGRFSGRQFSNSRSEMNVSTLELGDSALYLCASSLSPGQGYEQYFGPGTRLTVT.

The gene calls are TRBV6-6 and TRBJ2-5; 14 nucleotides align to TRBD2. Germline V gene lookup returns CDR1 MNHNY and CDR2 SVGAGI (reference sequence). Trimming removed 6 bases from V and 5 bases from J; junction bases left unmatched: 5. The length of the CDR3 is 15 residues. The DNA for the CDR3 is TGTGCCAGCAGACGACTAGCGGGAGGGCGTGAGACCCAGTACTTC. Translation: CASRRLAGGRETQYF.

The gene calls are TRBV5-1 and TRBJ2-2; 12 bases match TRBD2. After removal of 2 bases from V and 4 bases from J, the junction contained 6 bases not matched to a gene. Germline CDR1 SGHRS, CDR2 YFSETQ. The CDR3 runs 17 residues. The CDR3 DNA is TGCGCCAGCAGCTTATCTAGCGGGAGGGTCCTCACCGGGGAGCTGTTTTTT. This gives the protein CASSLSSGRVLTGELFF.